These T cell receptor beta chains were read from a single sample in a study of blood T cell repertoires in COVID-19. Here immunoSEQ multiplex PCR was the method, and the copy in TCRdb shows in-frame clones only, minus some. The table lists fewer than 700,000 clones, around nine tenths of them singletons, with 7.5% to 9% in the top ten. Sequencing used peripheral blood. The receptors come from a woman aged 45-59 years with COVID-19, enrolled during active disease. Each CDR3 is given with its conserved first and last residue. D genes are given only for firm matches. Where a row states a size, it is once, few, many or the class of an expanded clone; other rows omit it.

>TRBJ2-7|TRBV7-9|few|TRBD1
CASSPVTGVSSYEQYF
TGTGCCAGCAGCCCCGTGACAGGGGTCAGCTCCTACGAGCAGTACTTC
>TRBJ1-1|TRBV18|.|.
CASSSDLDGEAFF
TGTGCCAGCTCATCGGACTTGGACGGTGAAGCTTTCTTT
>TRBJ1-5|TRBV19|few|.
CASSLHRVGQPQHF
TGTGCCAGTAGTCTCCACAGGGTCGGCCAGCCCCAGCATTTT
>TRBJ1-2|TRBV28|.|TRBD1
CASGRGPNYGYTF
TGTGCCAGCGGTAGGGGGCCTAACTATGGCTACACCTTC
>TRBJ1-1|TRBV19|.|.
CASTFLGGDTEAFF
TGTGCCAGTACCTTTTTGGGGGGTGACACTGAAGCTTTCTTT
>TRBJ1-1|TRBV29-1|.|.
CSVAYRLPKDTEAFF
TGCAGCGTTGCATACAGGTTACCCAAGGACACTGAAGCTTTCTTT
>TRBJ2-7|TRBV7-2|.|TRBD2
CASSSGTSWDLHF
TGTGCCAGCAGCTCCGGGACTAGCTGGGATCTACACTTC
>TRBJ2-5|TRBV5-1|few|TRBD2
CASRARGGFGETQYF
TGCGCCAGCAGGGCGCGGGGGGGATTCGGCGAGACCCAGTACTTC
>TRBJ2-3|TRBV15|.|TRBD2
CATSRVSSGVTDTQYF
TGTGCCACCAGCAGAGTGTCTAGCGGGGTCACAGATACGCAGTATTTT
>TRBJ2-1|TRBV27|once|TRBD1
CASRRDRGLYNEQFF
TGTGCCAGCAGACGGGACAGGGGGCTCTACAATGAGCAGTTCTTC
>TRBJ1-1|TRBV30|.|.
CAWSPQGNTEAFF
TGTGCCTGGTCACCGCAGGGGAACACTGAAGCTTTCTTT
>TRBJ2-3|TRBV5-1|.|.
CASSRGGDSTDTQYF
TGCGCCAGCAGCCGGGGTGGCGACTCCACAGATACGCAGTATTTT
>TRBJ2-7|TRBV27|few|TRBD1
CASSPGQGGNEQYF
TGTGCCAGCAGTCCCGGACAGGGGGGCAACGAGCAGTACTTC
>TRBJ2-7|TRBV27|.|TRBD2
CASSFLGLAGSASNEQYF
TGTGCCAGCAGTTTCTTGGGACTAGCGGGATCCGCCTCCAACGAGCAGTACTTC
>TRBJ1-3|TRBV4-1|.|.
CASSPQGRESFSGNTIYF
TGCGCCAGCAGCCCCCAGGGCAGGGAATCCTTCTCTGGAAACACCATATATTTT
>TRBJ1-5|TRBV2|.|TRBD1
CASSEAGTDNQPQHF
TGTGCCAGCAGTGAAGCGGGGACAGACAATCAGCCCCAGCATTTT
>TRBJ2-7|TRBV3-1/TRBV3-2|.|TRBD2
CASSDGTSGYEQYF
TGTGCCAGCAGCGATGGGACTAGCGGGTACGAGCAGTACTTC
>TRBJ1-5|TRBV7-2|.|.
CASSLDVRVSNQPQHF
TGTGCCAGCAGCTTAGACGTGAGGGTAAGCAATCAGCCCCAGCATTTT
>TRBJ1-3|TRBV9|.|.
CASSSAAAGYGNTIYF
TGTGCCAGCAGCTCCGCAGCGGCTGGATATGGAAACACCATATATTTT
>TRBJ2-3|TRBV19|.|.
CASSTGGGTDTQYF
TGTGCCAGTAGTACCGGGGGAGGCACAGATACGCAGTATTTT
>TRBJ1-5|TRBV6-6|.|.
CASSSGRLSNQPQHF
TGTGCCAGCAGCTCAGGGAGGTTGAGCAATCAGCCCCAGCATTTT
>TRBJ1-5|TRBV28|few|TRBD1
CASWTGEWNQPQHF
TGTGCCAGTTGGACAGGGGAGTGGAATCAGCCCCAGCATTTT
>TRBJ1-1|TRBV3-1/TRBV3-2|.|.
CASSQDYVTGNTEAFF
TGTGCCAGCAGCCAAGACTATGTCACGGGTAACACTGAAGCTTTCTTT
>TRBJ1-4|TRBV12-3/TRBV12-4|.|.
CASSPRGGEKLFF
TGTGCCAGCAGCCCAAGGGGGGGAGAAAAACTGTTTTTT
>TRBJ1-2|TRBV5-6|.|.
CASSLPDWHYTF
TGTGCCAGCAGCCTCCCAGACTGGCACTACACCTTC
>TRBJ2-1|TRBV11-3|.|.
CASSLGSYNEQFF
TGTGCCAGCAGCCTCGGCTCCTACAATGAGCAGTTCTTC
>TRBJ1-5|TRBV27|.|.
CASSWAGVNQPQHF
TGTGCCAGCAGCTGGGCAGGGGTAAACCAGCCCCAGCATTTT
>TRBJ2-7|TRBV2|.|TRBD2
CASTLRGESINYEQYF
TGTGCCAGCACCTTACGGGGGGAATCCATAAACTACGAGCAGTACTTC
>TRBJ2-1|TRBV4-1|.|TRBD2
CASTQMGGWDEQFF
TGCGCCAGCACCCAAATGGGGGGGTGGGATGAGCAGTTCTTC
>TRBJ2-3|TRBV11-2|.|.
CASSSVTRDGADTQYF
TGTGCCAGCAGCTCTGTGACAAGAGATGGCGCAGATACGCAGTATTTT
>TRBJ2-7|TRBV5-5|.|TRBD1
CASSWVKGQRSYEQYF
TGTGCCAGCAGCTGGGTTAAGGGACAGAGATCCTACGAGCAGTACTTC
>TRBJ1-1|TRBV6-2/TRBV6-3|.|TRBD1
CASSTQGGNTEAFF
TGTGCCAGCAGTACCCAGGGGGGTAACACTGAAGCTTTCTTT
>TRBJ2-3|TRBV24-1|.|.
CATSDLTGKIRTDTQYF
TGTGCCACCAGTGATTTGACAGGCAAAATCCGCACAGATACGCAGTATTTT
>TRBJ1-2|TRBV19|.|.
CASTTLTSSRGALDYGYTF
TGTGCCAGTACCACTCTTACTAGCTCCAGAGGGGCTCTAGACTATGGCTACACCTTC
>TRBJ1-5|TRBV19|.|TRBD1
CASRTGQAPYQPQHF
TGTGCCAGTAGGACGGGACAGGCACCGTATCAGCCCCAGCATTTT
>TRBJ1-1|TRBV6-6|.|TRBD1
CASGTANTEAFF
TGTGCCAGTGGGACAGCGAACACTGAAGCTTTCTTT
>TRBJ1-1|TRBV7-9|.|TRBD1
CASSPRLRTGLNTEAFF
TGTGCCAGCAGCCCCCGTTTGAGGACAGGGCTGAACACTGAAGCTTTCTTT
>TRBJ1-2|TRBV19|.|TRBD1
CASSIRDRGNGYTF
TGTGCCAGTAGTATAAGGGACAGGGGAAATGGCTACACCTTC
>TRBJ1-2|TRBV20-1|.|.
CSARGASGYTF
TGCAGTGCTAGAGGGGCGAGTGGCTACACCTTC
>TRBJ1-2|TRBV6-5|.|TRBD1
CASPGTGGDGYTF
TGTGCCAGTCCCGGGACAGGGGGCGATGGCTACACCTTC
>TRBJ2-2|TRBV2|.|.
CASRGGTANTGELFF
TGTGCCAGCAGAGGCGGGACAGCGAACACCGGGGAGCTGTTTTTT
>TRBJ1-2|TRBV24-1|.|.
CATSDSGNYGYTF
TGTGCCACCAGTGATTCAGGGAACTATGGCTACACCTTC
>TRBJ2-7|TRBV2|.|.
CASSGSSSYEQYF
TGTGCCAGCAGTGGCTCCAGCTCCTACGAGCAGTACTTC
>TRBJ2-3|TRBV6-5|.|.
CASSSRGDTQYF
TGTGCCAGCAGTTCACGGGGGGATACGCAGTATTTT
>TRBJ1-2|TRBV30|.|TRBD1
CAWVRGQYGYTF
TGTGCCTGGGTCCGGGGACAGTATGGCTACACCTTC
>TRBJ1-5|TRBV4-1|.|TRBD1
CASSPGQGLDSNQPQHF
TGCGCCAGCAGCCCGGGACAGGGGCTCGATAGCAATCAGCCCCAGCATTTT
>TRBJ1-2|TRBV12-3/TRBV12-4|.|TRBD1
CASSPGQYYGYTF
TGTGCCAGCAGCCCGGGACAGTACTATGGCTACACCTTC
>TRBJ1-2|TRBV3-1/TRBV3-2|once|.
CASSLQEYYGYTF
TGTGCCAGCAGCCTACAGGAGTACTATGGCTACACCTTC
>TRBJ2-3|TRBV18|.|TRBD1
CASSPSSRTGGTDTQYF
TGTGCCAGCTCACCAAGCTCCCGGACAGGCGGGACAGATACGCAGTATTTT
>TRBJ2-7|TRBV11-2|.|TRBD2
CASSPSTSDHYEQYF
TGTGCCAGCAGCCCGAGCACTAGCGACCACTACGAGCAGTACTTC